One sample yielded the 25 T cell receptor beta chains listed below, sequenced in a study of blood T cell repertoires in COVID-19. The method was immunoSEQ multiplex PCR; TCRdb's version includes in-frame clones alone and lacks a portion of them. The sample carries some 160,000 clones, approximately 84% recorded once. Sequenced material: peripheral blood. All receptors derive from a woman aged 80 or older with acute or convalescent COVID-19.

This clone was detected only once. V and J are TRBV27 and TRBJ1-1, with 8 bases aligning to TRBD1. CDR3 length: 13 amino acids. Germline CDR1 is MNHEY and CDR2 is SMNVEV (reference sequence). V shed 8 bases and J 5 bases; nucleotides not matched to a gene: 7. As DNA, the CDR3 is TGTGCCAGCGGACGGGACAGGAATACTGAAGCTTTCTTT. The encoded protein is CASGRDRNTEAFF.

The chain carries TRBV30 and TRBJ1-1; possible D gene TRBD1, 5 bases. Trimming shortened V by 4 bases and J by 4 bases, and 13 bases separated the two germline ends. The length of the CDR3 is 13 residues. Germline loops: CDR1 GTSNPN, CDR2 SVGIG (reference sequence). This chain's CDR3 is CAWTRRGGTEAFF. The CDR3 DNA reads as TGTGCCTGGACCCGGAGGGGTGGCACTGAAGCTTTCTTT.

This clone was seen once. This chain links TRBV19 with TRBJ1-1, with D maybe TRBD1 (5 bases). Trimming cost V 9 bases and J 3 bases, with 14 bases left between them. Germline CDR1 LNHDA, CDR2 SQIVND (reference sequence). The CDR3 contains 13 residues. DNA for the CDR3: TGTGCCAGCGCAGGGAATGGGGACACTGAAGCTTTCTTT. This gives the protein CASAGNGDTEAFF. The full variable domain, in which reference TRBV19 and TRBJ1-1 provide the parts outside the CDR3, is DGGITQSPKYLFRKEGQNVTLSCEQNLNHDAMYWYRQDPGQGLRLIYYSQIVNDFQKGDIAEGYSVSREKKESFPLTVTSAQKNPTAFYLCASAGNGDTEAFFGQGTRLTVV.

Worth noting for this clone: This specimen includes other DNA sequences encoding the same CDR3. The chain employs TRBV19 and TRBJ1-5; D may be TRBD1 (6 bases). The CDR3 sequence is 13 residues long. Between the trimmed V and J ends, which lost 6 bases and 3 bases, there was a span of 9 bases. Germline lookup yields CDR1 LNHDA and CDR2 SQIVND (reference sequence). This CDR3 reads CASSGQFNQPQHF. DNA of the CDR3: TGTGCCAGTAGCGGACAGTTCAATCAGCCCCAGCATTTT.

This chain uses TRBV24-1 with TRBJ2-7; TRBD2 matches at 11 bases. This CDR3 is built from 15 residues. Looked up from germline, CDR1 is KGHDR and CDR2 is SFDVKD. V shed 3 bases and J 5 bases; nucleotides not matched to a gene: 5. The DNA of the CDR3 is TGTGCCACCAGTGATGAGGCTAGCGGGAGGAACGAGCAGTACTTC. Amino acids: CATSDEASGRNEQYF.

This chain uses TRBV14 with TRBJ2-7, with 7 bases that match TRBD1. The ends lost 0 bases at V and 2 bases at J; junction bases unmatched: 7. The CDR3 is made up of 16 amino acids. CDR1 is SGHDN, CDR2 FVKESK, per germline. The chain's CDR3 is CASSQDQWTGPYEQYF. The DNA for the CDR3 is TGTGCCAGCAGCCAAGATCAGTGGACAGGCCCCTACGAGCAGTACTTC. Filled out from reference TRBV14 and TRBJ2-7, the complete variable domain reads EAGVTQFPSHSVIEKGQTVTLRCDPISGHDNLYWYRRVMGKEIKFLLHFVKESKQDESGMPNNRFLAERTGGTYSTLKVQPAELEDSGVYFCASSQDQWTGPYEQYFGPGTRLTVT.

This rearrangement joins TRBV5-1 to TRBJ1-2; possibly TRBD1 for D (6 bases). The CDR3 totals 15 residues. Trimming removed 0 bases at V and 3 bases at J, with 12 bases between. CDR1 and CDR2 from the germline V gene are SGHRS and YFSETQ. The CDR3 loop reads CASSLEGGRDYGYTF. For the CDR3, the DNA is TGCGCCAGCAGCTTGGAGGGGGGGCGCGACTATGGCTACACCTTC.

The rearrangement links TRBV5-1 to TRBJ2-1; 10 bases line up with TRBD2. Germline V gene sequence: CDR1 SGHRS, CDR2 YFSETQ. V shed 6 bases, J shed 8 bases, and the junction held 8 bases outside the gene matches. The CDR3 length is 14 residues. CDR3 sequence reads: CASTASGSWDEQFF. For the CDR3, the DNA is TGCGCCAGCACGGCTAGCGGGAGTTGGGATGAGCAGTTCTTC.

The chain has TRBV2 and TRBJ1-5, with D perhaps matching TRBD1 (5 bases). The V gene's germline CDR1 is SNHLY and CDR2 FYNNEI. This CDR3 is built from 16 residues. V was pared by 1 base and J by 4 bases, with 14 bases between. CDR3 sequence: CASSEGRGRANQPQHF. CDR3 bases: TGTGCCAGCAGTGAAGGAAGGGGCCGGGCAAATCAGCCCCAGCATTTT.

This chain connects TRBV27 to TRBJ1-2; D is possibly TRBD1 (6 bases). Per the germline V gene, CDR1 is MNHEY and CDR2 is SMNVEV (reference sequence). V dropped 2 bases and J dropped 3 bases, with 10 bases sitting between them. CDR3 length: 14 amino acids. The CDR3 loop is CASSLGAGDYGYTF. The CDR3 DNA reads TGTGCCAGCAGTTTAGGGGCAGGGGACTATGGCTACACCTTC.

V usage is TRBV2 and J usage is TRBJ2-7; 7 nucleotides line up with TRBD1. CDR3 length: 14 amino acids. Germline V lookup: CDR1 SNHLY, CDR2 FYNNEI. Germline trimming cut 5 bases from V and 3 bases from J; bases unmatched to any gene: 7. The CDR3 is CASSLTGQGYEQYF. The CDR3, as DNA: TGTGCCAGCAGTTTGACAGGGCAGGGCTACGAGCAGTACTTC.

The chain employs TRBV30 and TRBJ2-7, with D perhaps TRBD1 (5 bases). Germline loops: CDR1 GTSNPN, CDR2 SVGIG (reference sequence). V lost 3 bases to trimming and J lost 13 bases, with 16 bases between them. The CDR3 sequence is 11 residues long. The CDR3 DNA sequence: TGTGCCTGGAGGCTAACTGACAGAATATACTTC. It encodes CAWRLTDRIYF.

This chain uses TRBV7-9 with TRBJ1-4, with TRBD1 identical over 12 bases. Germline CDR1 is SEHNR and CDR2 is FQNEAQ (reference sequence). The CDR3 totals 13 residues. The V and J ends lost 6 bases and 8 bases, in that order; junction bases with no gene match: 1. DNA for the CDR3: TGTGCCAGCAGGGGACAGGGGGCAGAAAAACTGTTTTTT. Its translation: CASRGQGAEKLFF.

The V and J genes are TRBV6-1 and TRBJ2-5, with TRBD1 matching 7 bases. CDR1 and CDR2 from the germline V gene are MNHNS and SASEGT. The junction had 1 base not matched to a gene; V was cut back by 3 bases and J by 0 bases. This CDR3 has 14 amino acids. The CDR3: CASSETGYQETQYF. The CDR3 DNA sequence: TGTGCCAGCAGTGAGACAGGGTACCAAGAGACCCAGTACTTC.

The J gene is TRBJ1-1, the V gene TRBV30, with TRBD1 as a possible D gene (5 bases). Trimming pared 1 base from V and 5 bases from J, leaving 14 bases between. From germline, CDR1 is GTSNPN and CDR2 SVGIG (reference sequence). The CDR3 totals 14 residues. CDR3 nucleotide sequence: TGTGCCTGGAGTGACTGGGGTCGGGGGACTGAAGCTTTCTTT. Translation: CAWSDWGRGTEAFF.

V is TRBV30 and J is TRBJ2-1; weak D call: TRBD2 (5 bases). Trimming pared 2 bases from V and 8 bases from J, leaving 16 bases between. Germline V lookup: CDR1 GTSNPN, CDR2 SVGIG (reference sequence). The CDR3 runs 14 residues. CDR3 sequence reads: CAWSRTSRLDEQFF. The CDR3 bases are TGTGCCTGGAGTCGGACTTCTCGGTTGGATGAGCAGTTCTTC.

In its sample, this clone ranks as medium-sized. The chain couples TRBV19 to TRBJ2-2; 7 nucleotides align to TRBD1. This CDR3 has 15 amino acids. The germline V gene encodes CDR1 LNHDA and CDR2 SQIVND (reference sequence). V shed 7 bases and J 1 base; nucleotides not matched to a gene: 6. CDR3: CASIPRGRNTGELFF. The CDR3 coding sequence is TGTGCCAGTATCCCAAGGGGGCGGAACACCGGGGAGCTGTTTTTT.

This chain links TRBV19 with TRBJ2-7; 7 nucleotides agree with TRBD2. V gave up 5 bases and J gave up 2 bases; unmatched junction bases: 6. CDR3 length: 14 residues. Per germline, CDR1 LNHDA and CDR2 SQIVND (reference sequence). The CDR3 DNA reads TGTGCCAGTAGTCGGACTAGTCGGGCCTACGAGCAGTACTTC. Translating gives CASSRTSRAYEQYF.

This chain connects TRBV5-4 to TRBJ2-6; TRBD1 is a possible D gene (6 bases). V gave up 3 bases and J gave up 0 bases, with 10 bases separating them. CDR1 is SGHNT, CDR2 YYREEE, per germline (reference sequence). The CDR3 has 16 residues. CDR3 in DNA: TGTGCCAGCAGCTCCGGACAGTTCTCTGGGGCCAACGTCCTGACTTTC. It codes for CASSSGQFSGANVLTF.

This chain connects TRBV7-8 to TRBJ2-1; D perhaps matches TRBD1 (6 bases). CDR3 length equals 14 residues. Trimming took 5 bases from V and 5 from J, leaving 13 bases between them. Germline CDR1 and CDR2: SGHVS and FQNEAQ. For the CDR3, the DNA is TGTGCCAGCAGCCTCGGGACAACCGACAATGAGCAGTTCTTC. Translated, it gives CASSLGTTDNEQFF.

The CDR3 region has the DNA TGTGCCAGCAGTCCCCGTTGGCAGGGAAACACCATATATTTT. Protein: CASSPRWQGNTIYF. This chain connects TRBV6-5 to TRBJ1-3; no clear D gene. This CDR3 region has 14 residues. Trimming shortened V by 5 bases and J by 4 bases, and 12 bases separated the two germline ends. The germline V gene has CDR1 MNHEY and CDR2 SVGAGI.

The CDR3 region has the DNA TGCAGCGTTTCCTCCGGCGGTCCCTACGAGCAGTACTTC. As protein: CSVSSGGPYEQYF. The chain uses TRBV29-1 and TRBJ2-7; unclear D gene. The CDR3 is 13 amino acids. Germline CDR1 and CDR2: SQVTM and ANQGSEA. V was trimmed by 5 bases and J by 2 bases, leaving 13 bases between them.

The chain uses TRBV6-5 and TRBJ1-2; possible D gene TRBD1, 6 bases. The V gene's germline CDR1 is MNHEY and CDR2 SVGAGI. CDR3 size: 13 residues. The V end was cut by 5 bases, the J end by 7 bases, with 14 bases between. The DNA for the CDR3 is TGTGCCAGCAGTACGCAAAACAGGGTTGGCTACACCTTC. It encodes CASSTQNRVGYTF.

The gene calls are TRBV19 and TRBJ1-5, with D perhaps TRBD1 (6 bases). The CDR3 is 14 residues long. Trimming took off 6 bases at V and 4 bases at J, with 13 bases between the two ends. From germline, CDR1 is LNHDA and CDR2 SQIVND (reference sequence). The CDR3 coding sequence is TGTGCCAGTAGCGAGGACAGTTTTAATCAGCCCCAGCATTTT. Its translation: CASSEDSFNQPQHF. The full variable domain, in which reference TRBV19 and TRBJ1-5 provide the parts outside the CDR3, is DGGITQSPKYLFRKEGQNVTLSCEQNLNHDAMYWYRQDPGQGLRLIYYSQIVNDFQKGDIAEGYSVSREKKESFPLTVTSAQKNPTAFYLCASSEDSFNQPQHFGDGTRLSIL.

The V call is TRBV5-1, the J call TRBJ1-4; 7 nucleotides agree with TRBD1. The CDR3 covers 14 residues. CDR1 is SGHRS, CDR2 YFSETQ, per germline. J gave up 0 bases and V 5 bases, and 1 base lay outside the gene matches. CDR3 sequence reads: CASSQGATNEKLFF. For the CDR3, the DNA is TGCGCCAGCAGTCAGGGGGCAACTAATGAAAAACTGTTTTTT.